The 18 T cell receptor beta chains given below trace back to one sample, sequenced in a study of cytomegalovirus exposure and HLA in healthy donors. PCR involved 60 Vbeta and 13 Jbeta primers. Repertoires were generated with immunoSEQ multiplex PCR, while TCRdb's copy carries only in-frame clones and drops some. The sample lists about 150,000 clones, more than 75% seen once, with around 7.2% in the top ten. Sequencing was done on a sample of PBMCs. The receptors stem from a man in his thirties or forties in good health and CMV-seropositive.

Of note for this clone: Other DNA sequences in this specimen translate into the identical CDR3. The chain recombines TRBV18 with TRBJ2-7, with D unclear. Per germline, CDR1 KGHSH and CDR2 LQKENI. V lost 3 bases and J lost 4, with 7 bases in between. The CDR3 has 12 amino acids. CDR3 protein: CASSPSSYEQYF. The CDR3 region has the DNA TGTGCCAGCTCACCGAGTTCATACGAGCAGTACTTC.

The chain recombines TRBV28 with TRBJ2-5, with 9 bases identical to TRBD2. The CDR3 contains 16 residues. CDR1 and CDR2 (germline): MDHEN, SYDVKM. The V segment lost 5 bases and the J segment 3 bases; nucleotides outside the gene matches: 10. CDR3 in DNA: TGTGCCAGCAGTCTCACACCGGGACTAGCTGAAGAGACCCAGTACTTC. This gives the protein CASSLTPGLAEETQYF.

This clone was counted a single time. J is TRBJ1-6 and V is TRBV19, with D unresolved. V was trimmed by 3 bases and J by 0 bases, leaving 9 bases between them. Germline-derived CDR1 and CDR2 are LNHDA and SQIVND (reference sequence). This CDR3 is 16 amino acids long. The chain's CDR3 is CASSMLGSSYNSPLHF. In nucleotides, the CDR3 is TGTGCCAGTAGTATGTTGGGGAGCTCCTATAATTCACCCCTCCACTTT. The full variable domain, its missing parts supplied by reference TRBV19 and TRBJ1-6, is DGGITQSPKYLFRKEGQNVTLSCEQNLNHDAMYWYRQDPGQGLRLIYYSQIVNDFQKGDIAEGYSVSREKKESFPLTVTSAQKNPTAFYLCASSMLGSSYNSPLHFGNGTRLTVT.

This chain links TRBV7-2 with TRBJ2-1, with D possibly matching TRBD1 (5 bases). There are 14 residues in the CDR3. The germline CDR1 and CDR2 sequences are SGHTA and FQGNSA. V lost 2 bases to trimming and J lost 6 bases, with 11 bases between them. In nucleotides, the CDR3 is TGTGCCAGCAGCTTAAGGGCGACAGCCAATGAGCAGTTCTTC. Translation gives CASSLRATANEQFF.

The chain combines TRBV11-3 with TRBJ2-2, with D perhaps TRBD2 (5 bases). The germline CDR1 and CDR2 sequences are SGHNT and YENEEA. The CDR3 has 15 amino acids. V lost 1 base to trimming and J lost 2 bases, with 8 bases between them. The CDR3 region is CASSLAGSNTGELFF. The CDR3 nucleotides read TGTGCCAGCAGCTTAGCGGGGTCCAACACCGGGGAGCTGTTTTTT. The whole variable domain, remainder taken from reference TRBV11-3 and TRBJ2-2, is EAGVVQSPRYKIIEKKQPVAFWCNPISGHNTLYWYLQNLGQGPELLIRYENEEAVDDSQLPKDRFSAERLKGVDSTLKIQPAELGDSAVYLCASSLAGSNTGELFFGEGSRLTVL.

The chain uses TRBV19 and TRBJ2-6; D might be TRBD1 (5 bases). The CDR3 is 17 amino acids. Deletions cut 3 bases from V and 1 base from J, with 13 bases between. CDR1 and CDR2 from the germline V gene are LNHDA and SQIVND (reference sequence). The CDR3 is CASSILPDSSGANVLTF. CDR3 DNA sequence: TGTGCCAGTAGTATTCTACCCGACAGTTCTGGGGCCAACGTCCTGACTTTC.

This chain links TRBV27 with TRBJ2-7; TRBD1 matches at 8 bases. CDR1 and CDR2 from the germline V gene are MNHEY and SMNVEV (reference sequence). CDR3 length equals 17 residues. Unmatched junction bases numbered 13, after V lost 3 bases and J lost 3 bases. The DNA of the CDR3 is TGTGCCAGCAGTTTCTCTTTAAAACAGGGGGGAATCTACGAGCAGTACTTC. As protein: CASSFSLKQGGIYEQYF.

V usage is TRBV6-5 and J usage is TRBJ1-2; TRBD1 matches 7 bases. Germline CDR1 reads MNHEY; CDR2 reads SVGAGI. The CDR3 extends over 14 amino acids. V gave up 5 bases and J gave up 8 bases; unmatched junction bases: 11. CDR3 in amino acids: CASSTRGHLLGYTF. The CDR3 coding sequence is TGTGCCAGCAGTACTAGGGGGCACCTATTGGGCTACACCTTC.

V gene TRBV30 combines with J gene TRBJ1-5, with a possible D match to TRBD1 (6 bases). Trimming stripped 0 bases from V and 1 base from J, with 13 bases between. The CDR3 contains 16 residues. CDR1 GTSNPN and CDR2 SVGIG come from the germline V gene (reference sequence). The CDR3 DNA follows: TGTGCCTGGAGTGTGGGCAGGGGTTGGAGCAATCAGCCCCAGCATTTT. The encoded protein is CAWSVGRGWSNQPQHF.

This chain connects TRBV2 to TRBJ1-3; 12 nucleotides match TRBD2. The end of the DNA fits TRBJ2-2 better, so the J call may be wrong. This CDR3 is 16 amino acids long. Germline CDR1 is SNHLY and CDR2 is FYNNEI. CDR3 in amino acids: CASSGGLAGNTGELFF. CDR3 sequence (DNA): TGTGCCAGCAGTGGCGGACTAGCGGGAAACACCGGGGAGCTGTTTTTT.

The sample holds a few counts of this clone. V is TRBV4-2 and J is TRBJ2-2; D is perhaps TRBD2 (7 bases). There are 16 residues in the CDR3. Germline CDR1 and CDR2: LGHNA and YNFKEQ. Trimming took off 1 base at V and 8 bases at J, with 17 bases between the two ends. The CDR3 loop is CASSQGGPGGPGELFF. In nucleotides, the CDR3 is TGTGCCAGCAGCCAAGGAGGACCCGGGGGGCCGGGGGAGCTGTTTTTT.

This clone showed up just a few times. This chain connects TRBV5-1 to TRBJ2-3; TRBD1 aligns across 9 bases. Per germline, CDR1 SGHRS and CDR2 YFSETQ. The CDR3 is made up of 16 amino acids. The ends lost 3 bases at V and 1 base at J; junction bases unmatched: 6. The CDR3 DNA follows: TGCGCCAGCAGCTGGAGGGGACAGGGTGGCACAGATACGCAGTATTTT. This translates into CASSWRGQGGTDTQYF.

This clone came up once. The rearrangement links TRBV7-2 to TRBJ2-3, with 9 bases matching TRBD2. V lost 5 bases, J lost 2 bases, and 5 bases stayed unmatched. Germline V lookup: CDR1 SGHTA, CDR2 FQGNSA. The CDR3 length is 15 residues. In DNA form, the CDR3 reads TGTGCCAGCAGCGGGAGCGGGGGGCTCACAGATACGCAGTATTTT. This sequence encodes CASSGSGGLTDTQYF.

This sequence joins TRBV25-1 and TRBJ1-1, with TRBD1 as a possible D gene (5 bases). Trimming left V 6 bases short and J 3 bases short, with 20 bases between. Germline-derived CDR1 and CDR2 are MGHDK and SYGVNS. The CDR3 spans 16 residues. The chain's CDR3 is CASSPGGGLGDTEAFF. The CDR3 bases are TGTGCCAGCAGCCCTGGGGGAGGGCTCGGGGACACTGAAGCTTTCTTT. Full variable domain (remainder filled in from reference TRBV25-1 and TRBJ1-1): EADIYQTPRYLVIGTGKKITLECSQTMGHDKMYWYQQDPGMELHLIHYSYGVNSTEKGDLSSESTVSRIRTEHFPLTLESARPSHTSQYLCASSPGGGLGDTEAFFGQGTRLTVV.

The chain recombines TRBV19 with TRBJ2-7; 8 bases are shared with TRBD1. V shed 5 bases, J shed 6 bases, and the junction held 3 bases outside the gene matches. The CDR3 contains 12 residues. CDR1 is LNHDA, CDR2 SQIVND, per germline (reference sequence). The CDR3 loop is CASSPDRGEQYF. As DNA, the CDR3 is TGTGCCAGTAGTCCCGACAGGGGCGAGCAGTACTTC.

Written as DNA, the CDR3 is TGTGCCAGCAGTGAACTCGCAGGGGGCGGAGAGACCCAGTACTTC. Residues: CASSELAGGGETQYF. The chain employs TRBV6-1 and TRBJ2-5; 8 bases map to TRBD1. Looked up from germline, CDR1 is MNHNS and CDR2 is SASEGT. The V gene end was trimmed by 2 bases and the J gene end by 4 bases; junction bases not matched to a gene: 6. CDR3 length: 15 residues.

The chain uses TRBV7-3 and TRBJ2-3; 8 bases match TRBD1. CDR3 length: 16 amino acids. Germline V gives CDR1 SGHTA, CDR2 FQGTGA. With 3 bases clipped from V and 0 bases from J, the junction kept 5 bases outside the gene matches. CDR3 bases: TGTGCCAGCAGCTTGAGGACAGGGCTTAGCACAGATACGCAGTATTTT. Amino acids: CASSLRTGLSTDTQYF.

The V call is TRBV2, the J call TRBJ2-1; D is perhaps TRBD2 (7 bases). Germline V CDR1 and CDR2: SNHLY, FYNNEI. The V gene lost 3 bases and the J gene lost 15 bases, with 15 bases spanning the gap. The CDR3 spans 12 residues. The CDR3 spells CASSEGGGGSFF. As DNA, the CDR3 is TGTGCCAGCAGTGAGGGCGGGGGCGGTTCGTTCTTC.